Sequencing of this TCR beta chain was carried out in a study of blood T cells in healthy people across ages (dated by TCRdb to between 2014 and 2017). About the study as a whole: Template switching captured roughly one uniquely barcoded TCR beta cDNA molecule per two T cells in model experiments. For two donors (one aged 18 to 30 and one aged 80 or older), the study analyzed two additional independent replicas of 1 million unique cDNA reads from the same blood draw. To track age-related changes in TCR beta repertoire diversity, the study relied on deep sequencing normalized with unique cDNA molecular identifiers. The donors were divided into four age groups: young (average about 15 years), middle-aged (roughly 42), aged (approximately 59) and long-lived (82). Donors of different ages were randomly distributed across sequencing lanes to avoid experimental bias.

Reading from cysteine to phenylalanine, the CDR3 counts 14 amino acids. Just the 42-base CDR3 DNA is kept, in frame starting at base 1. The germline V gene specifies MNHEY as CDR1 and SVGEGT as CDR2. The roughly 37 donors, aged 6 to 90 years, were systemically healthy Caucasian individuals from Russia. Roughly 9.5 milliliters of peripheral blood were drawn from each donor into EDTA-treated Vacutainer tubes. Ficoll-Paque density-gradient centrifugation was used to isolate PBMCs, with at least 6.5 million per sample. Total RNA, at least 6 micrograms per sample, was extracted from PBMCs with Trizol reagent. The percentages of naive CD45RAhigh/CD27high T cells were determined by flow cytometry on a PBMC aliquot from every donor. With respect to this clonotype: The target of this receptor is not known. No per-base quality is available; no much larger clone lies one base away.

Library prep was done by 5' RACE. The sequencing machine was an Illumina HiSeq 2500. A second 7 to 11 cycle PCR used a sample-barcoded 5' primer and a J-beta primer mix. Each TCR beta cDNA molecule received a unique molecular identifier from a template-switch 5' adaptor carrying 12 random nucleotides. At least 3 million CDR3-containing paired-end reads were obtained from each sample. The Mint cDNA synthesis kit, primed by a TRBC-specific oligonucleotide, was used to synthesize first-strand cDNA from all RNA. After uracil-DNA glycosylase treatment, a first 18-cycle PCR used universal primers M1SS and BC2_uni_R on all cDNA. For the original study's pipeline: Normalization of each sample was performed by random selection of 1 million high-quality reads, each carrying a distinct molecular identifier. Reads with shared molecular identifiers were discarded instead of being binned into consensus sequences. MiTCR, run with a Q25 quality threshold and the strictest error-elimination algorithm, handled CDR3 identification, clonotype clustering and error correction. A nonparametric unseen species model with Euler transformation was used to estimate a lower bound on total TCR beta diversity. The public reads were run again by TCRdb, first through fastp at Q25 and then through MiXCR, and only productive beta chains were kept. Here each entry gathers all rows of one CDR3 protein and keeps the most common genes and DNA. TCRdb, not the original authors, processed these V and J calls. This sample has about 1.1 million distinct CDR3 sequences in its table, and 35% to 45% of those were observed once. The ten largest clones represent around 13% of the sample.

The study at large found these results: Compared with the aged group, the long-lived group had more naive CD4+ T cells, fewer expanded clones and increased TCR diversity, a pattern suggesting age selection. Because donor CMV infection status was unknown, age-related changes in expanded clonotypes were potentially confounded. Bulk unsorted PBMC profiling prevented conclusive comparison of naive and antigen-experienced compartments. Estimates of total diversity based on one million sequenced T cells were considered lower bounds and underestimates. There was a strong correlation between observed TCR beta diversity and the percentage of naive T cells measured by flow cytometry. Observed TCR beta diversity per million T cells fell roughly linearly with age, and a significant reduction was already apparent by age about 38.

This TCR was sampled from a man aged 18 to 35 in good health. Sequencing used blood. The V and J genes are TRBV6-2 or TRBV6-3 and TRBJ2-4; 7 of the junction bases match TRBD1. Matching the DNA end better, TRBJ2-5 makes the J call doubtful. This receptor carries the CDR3 CASRTNRGGETQYF. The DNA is TGTGCCAGCAGAACCAACAGGGGTGGAGAGACCCAGTACTTC.